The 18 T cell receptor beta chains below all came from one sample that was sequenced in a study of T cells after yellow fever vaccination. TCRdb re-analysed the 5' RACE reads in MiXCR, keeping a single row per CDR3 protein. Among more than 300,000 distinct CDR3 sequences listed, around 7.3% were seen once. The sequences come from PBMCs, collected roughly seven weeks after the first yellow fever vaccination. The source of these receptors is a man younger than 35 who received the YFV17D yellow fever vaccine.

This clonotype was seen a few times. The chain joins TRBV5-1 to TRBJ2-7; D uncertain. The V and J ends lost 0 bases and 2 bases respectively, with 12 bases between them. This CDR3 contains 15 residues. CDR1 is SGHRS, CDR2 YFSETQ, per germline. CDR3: CASSLGRNPTYEQYF. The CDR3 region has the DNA TGCGCCAGCAGCTTGGGACGGAATCCCACCTACGAGCAGTACTTC. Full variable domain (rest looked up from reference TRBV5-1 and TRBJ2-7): KAGVTQTPRYLIKTRGQQVTLSCSPISGHRSVSWYQQTPGQGLQFLFEYFSETQRNKGNFPGRFSGRQFSNSRSEMNVSTLELGDSALYLCASSLGRNPTYEQYFGPGTRLTVT.

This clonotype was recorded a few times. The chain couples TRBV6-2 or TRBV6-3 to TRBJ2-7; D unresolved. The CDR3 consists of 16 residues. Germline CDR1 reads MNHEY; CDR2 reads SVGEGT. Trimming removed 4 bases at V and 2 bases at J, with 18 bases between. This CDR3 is CASSSPTQSLPYEQYF. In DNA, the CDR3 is TGTGCCAGCAGTTCCCCGACTCAGTCCTTGCCCTACGAGCAGTACTTC.

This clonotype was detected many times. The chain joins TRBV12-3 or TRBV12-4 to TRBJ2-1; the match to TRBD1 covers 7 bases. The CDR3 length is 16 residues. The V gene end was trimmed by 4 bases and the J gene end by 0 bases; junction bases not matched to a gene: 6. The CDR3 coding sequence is TGTGCCAGCAGTTCTTTACAGGGGAGCTCCTACAATGAGCAGTTCTTC. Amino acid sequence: CASSSLQGSSYNEQFF.

The CDR3 protein is CASSIRQGKVYEQYF. CDR3 coding DNA: TGTGCCAGCAGTATTCGACAGGGGAAGGTTTACGAGCAGTACTTC. V and J are TRBV12-3 or TRBV12-4 and TRBJ2-7, with 8 positions matching TRBD1. Trimming took 5 bases from V and 4 from J; bases not matched to a gene: 10. The CDR3 is made up of 15 amino acids.

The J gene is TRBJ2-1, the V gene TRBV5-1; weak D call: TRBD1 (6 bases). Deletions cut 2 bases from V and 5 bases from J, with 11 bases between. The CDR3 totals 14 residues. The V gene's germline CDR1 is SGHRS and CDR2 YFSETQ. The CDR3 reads CASSFFSGDNEQFF. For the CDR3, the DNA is TGCGCCAGCAGCTTCTTTTCAGGGGACAATGAGCAGTTCTTC.

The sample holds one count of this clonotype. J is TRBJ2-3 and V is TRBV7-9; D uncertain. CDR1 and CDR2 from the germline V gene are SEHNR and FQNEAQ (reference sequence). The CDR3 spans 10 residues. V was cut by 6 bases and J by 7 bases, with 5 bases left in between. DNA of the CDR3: TGTGCCAGCAGGGGAAATACGCAGTATTTT. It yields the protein CASRGNTQYF.

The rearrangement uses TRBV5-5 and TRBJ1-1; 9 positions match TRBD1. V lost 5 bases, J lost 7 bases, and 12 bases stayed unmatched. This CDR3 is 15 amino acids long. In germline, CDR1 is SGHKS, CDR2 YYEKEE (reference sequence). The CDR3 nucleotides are TGTGCCAGCAGTCCTAGACAGGGGGGGTACAATGAAGCTTTCTTT. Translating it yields CASSPRQGGYNEAFF.

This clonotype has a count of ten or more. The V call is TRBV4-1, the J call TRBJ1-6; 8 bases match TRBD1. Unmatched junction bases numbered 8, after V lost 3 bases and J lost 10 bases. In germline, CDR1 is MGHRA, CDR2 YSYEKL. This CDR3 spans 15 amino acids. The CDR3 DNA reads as TGCGCCAGCAGCCAGAAGGTCACAGGGGGATCACCCCTCCACTTT. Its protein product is CASSQKVTGGSPLHF.

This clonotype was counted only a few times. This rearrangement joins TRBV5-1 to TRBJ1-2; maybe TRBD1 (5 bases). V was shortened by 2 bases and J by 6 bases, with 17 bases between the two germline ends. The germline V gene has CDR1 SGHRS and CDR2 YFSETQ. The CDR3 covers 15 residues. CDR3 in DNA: TGCGCCAGCAGCTTCCACGACGGGGGGTACGATGGCTACACCTTC. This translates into CASSFHDGGYDGYTF.

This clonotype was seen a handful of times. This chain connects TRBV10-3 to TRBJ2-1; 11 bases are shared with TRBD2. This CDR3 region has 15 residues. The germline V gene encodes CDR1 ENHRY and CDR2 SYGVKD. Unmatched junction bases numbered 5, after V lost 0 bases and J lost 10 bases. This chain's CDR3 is CAISESGTSGWEQFF. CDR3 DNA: TGTGCCATCAGTGAGTCGGGGACTAGCGGTTGGGAGCAGTTCTTC.

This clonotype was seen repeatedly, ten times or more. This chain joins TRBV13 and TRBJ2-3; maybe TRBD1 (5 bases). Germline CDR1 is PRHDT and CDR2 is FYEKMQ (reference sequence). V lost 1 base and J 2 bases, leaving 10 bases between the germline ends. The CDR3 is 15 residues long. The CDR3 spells CASSLAYRPTDTQYF. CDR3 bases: TGTGCCAGCAGCTTAGCTTACAGGCCCACAGATACGCAGTATTTT.

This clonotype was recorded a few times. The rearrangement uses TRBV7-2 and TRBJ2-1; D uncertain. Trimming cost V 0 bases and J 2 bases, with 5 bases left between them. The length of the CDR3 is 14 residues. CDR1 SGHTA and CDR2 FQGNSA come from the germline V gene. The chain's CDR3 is CASSLARTYNEQFF. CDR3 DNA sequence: TGTGCCAGCAGCTTAGCCCGGACCTACAATGAGCAGTTCTTC. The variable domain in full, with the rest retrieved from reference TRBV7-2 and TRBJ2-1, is GAGVSQSPSNKVTEKGKDVELRCDPISGHTALYWYRQSLGQGLEFLIYFQGNSAPDKSGLPSDRFSAERTGGSVSTLTIQRTQQEDSAVYLCASSLARTYNEQFFGPGTRLTVL.

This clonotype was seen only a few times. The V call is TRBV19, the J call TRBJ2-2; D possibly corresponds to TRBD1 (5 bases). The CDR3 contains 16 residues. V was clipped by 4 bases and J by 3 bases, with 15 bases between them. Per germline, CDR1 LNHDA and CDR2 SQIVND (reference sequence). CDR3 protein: CASSNIRGLYTGELFF. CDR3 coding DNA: TGTGCCAGTAGTAATATTAGGGGATTGTACACCGGGGAGCTGTTTTTT.

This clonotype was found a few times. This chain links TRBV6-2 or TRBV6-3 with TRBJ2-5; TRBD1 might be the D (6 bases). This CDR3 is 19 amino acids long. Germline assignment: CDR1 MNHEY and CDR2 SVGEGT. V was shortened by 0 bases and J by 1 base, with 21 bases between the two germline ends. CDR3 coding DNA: TGTGCCAGCAGTTACTCGATGATCCCCGACGGACAGTCCCAAGAGACCCAGTACTTC. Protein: CASSYSMIPDGQSQETQYF.

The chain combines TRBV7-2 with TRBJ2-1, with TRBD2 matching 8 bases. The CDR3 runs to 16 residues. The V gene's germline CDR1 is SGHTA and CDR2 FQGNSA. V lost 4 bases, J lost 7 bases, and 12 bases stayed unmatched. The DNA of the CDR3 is TGTGCCAGCAGCTCACCAGGGACTAGGATGGGGAATGAGCAGTTCTTC. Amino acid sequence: CASSSPGTRMGNEQFF.

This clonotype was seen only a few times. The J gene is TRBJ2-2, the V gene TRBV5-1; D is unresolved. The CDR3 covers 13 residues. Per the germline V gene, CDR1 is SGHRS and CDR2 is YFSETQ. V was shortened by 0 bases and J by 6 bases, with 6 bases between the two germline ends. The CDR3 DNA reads TGCGCCAGCAGCTTGGTAGGGTCCGGGGAGCTGTTTTTT. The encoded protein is CASSLVGSGELFF.

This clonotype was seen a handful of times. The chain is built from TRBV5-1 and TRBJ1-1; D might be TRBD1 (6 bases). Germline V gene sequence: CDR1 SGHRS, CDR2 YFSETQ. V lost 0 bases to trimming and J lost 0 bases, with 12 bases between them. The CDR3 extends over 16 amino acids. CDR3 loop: CASSLVRGDMNTEAFF. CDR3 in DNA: TGCGCCAGCAGCTTGGTCAGGGGCGACATGAACACTGAAGCTTTCTTT.

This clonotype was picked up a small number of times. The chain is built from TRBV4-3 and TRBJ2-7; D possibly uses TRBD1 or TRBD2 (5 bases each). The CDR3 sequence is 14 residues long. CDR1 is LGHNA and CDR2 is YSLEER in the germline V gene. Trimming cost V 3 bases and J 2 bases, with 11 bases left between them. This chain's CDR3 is CASSQGDGPYEQYF. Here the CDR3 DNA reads TGCGCCAGCAGCCAGGGGGACGGGCCCTACGAGCAGTACTTC.